Sequencing of this T cell receptor beta chain was carried out in a study of shared T cell receptors in the human thymus. The CDR3 consists of 18 residues. Germline V gives CDR1 SGHRS, CDR2 YFSETQ. After removal of 6 bases from V and 4 bases from J, the junction contained 15 bases not matched to a gene. This clone showed up just once. This table comes from immunoSEQ multiplex PCR, and its TCRdb copy is limited to in-frame clones, with some not included. The table records some 660,000 clones, more than 70% of them present only once. The sample was also linked to a second study, of human thymus T cells.

The receptor was isolated from a boy in the first two years of life with a congenital heart defect. V gene TRBV5-1 combines with J gene TRBJ2-3, with 12 nucleotides matching TRBD2. Sequences were obtained from thymocytes. This CDR3 is CASTLRLAGAFLPDTQYF. The DNA of the CDR3 is TGCGCCAGCACCTTAAGACTAGCGGGAGCTTTTCTCCCAGATACGCAGTATTTT.